This T cell receptor (beta chain) stems from a study of technical replicates of blood from a handful of donors. Sequencing used immunoSEQ multiplex PCR; TCRdb keeps in-frame clones, though not all of them. The repertoire holds 55,000 to 65,000 clones, with roughly 90% as singletons. Germline V lookup: CDR1 SGHRS, CDR2 YFSETQ. The ends lost 4 bases at V and 0 bases at J; junction bases unmatched: 2. The CDR3 is 16 residues long. Sample: PBMCs. This TCR came from a human donor in good health. Some clones in this sample may be carry-over from other donors' samples. The gene calls are TRBV5-1 and TRBJ2-2, with TRBD1 matching over 11 bases. CDR3 region: CASSRTGGANTGELFF. The CDR3 region has the DNA TGCGCCAGCAGCAGGACAGGGGGCGCGAACACCGGGGAGCTGTTTTTT.